This TCR beta chain was recorded in a study of blood T cells in healthy people across ages. At the level of the study: Per every two T cells, about one barcoded beta molecule was captured by template switching. Study observations and caveats: The unknown donor CMV status may have confounded expanded clonotype changes. When set beside aged donors, long-lived donors presented more naive CD4+ cells and higher diversity.

V lost 10 bases, J lost 1 base, and 14 bases lay in between. CDR1 and CDR2 (germline): MDHEN, SYDVKM. This CDR3 is built from 13 residues. Drawn from each donor were approximately 10 milliliters of peripheral blood. A remark on this clonotype: Its antigen is as yet unknown.

Next came a second PCR, run for about 7 to 12 cycles, which used a sample-barcoded 5' primer along with a J-beta primer mix. TCRdb re-called the 5' RACE reads with MiXCR, one entry per CDR3 protein. The sample carries around 750,000 distinct CDR3 sequences, 40% to 65% recorded once. The source material was blood. The receptor was isolated from a man at least 80 years old in good health. V gene TRBV28 combines with J gene TRBJ2-7; no firm D call. In nucleotides, the CDR3 is TGTGCCATCCGGCAGGCCTCTTCCTACGAGCAGTACTTC. Residues: CAIRQASSYEQYF. Together with reference TRBV28 and TRBJ2-7, the CDR3 gives the full variable domain: DVKVTQSSRYLVKRTGEKVFLECVQDMDHENMFWYRQDPGLGLRLIYFSYDVKMKEKGDIPEGYSVSREKKERFSLILESASTNQTSMYLCAIRQASSYEQYFGPGTRLTVT.